This TCR beta chain was observed in a study of blood T cells in healthy people across ages. In germline, CDR1 is MNHNS, CDR2 SASEGT. Trimming cost V 1 base and J 0 bases, with 6 bases left between them. The CDR3 totals 14 residues. Next came a second PCR, run for about 7 to 12 cycles, which used a sample-barcoded 5' primer along with a J-beta primer mix. TCRdb reprocessed the 5' RACE reads via MiXCR and lists one record per CDR3 protein. The table lists 600,000 to 900,000 distinct CDR3 sequences, roughly 25% of them singletons, with roughly 3.1% in the top ten. This clonotype has more than one count but fewer than ten. This sample was also put to use in a study of T cells of mothers and their children.

The sample comprised blood. The chain has TRBV6-1 and TRBJ2-5; no clear D. This TCR was sampled from a boy between 10 and 17 years old in good health. The CDR3 coding sequence is TGTGCCAGCAGTGAAGGGGCAGACCAAGAGACCCAGTACTTC. It specifies CASSEGADQETQYF.